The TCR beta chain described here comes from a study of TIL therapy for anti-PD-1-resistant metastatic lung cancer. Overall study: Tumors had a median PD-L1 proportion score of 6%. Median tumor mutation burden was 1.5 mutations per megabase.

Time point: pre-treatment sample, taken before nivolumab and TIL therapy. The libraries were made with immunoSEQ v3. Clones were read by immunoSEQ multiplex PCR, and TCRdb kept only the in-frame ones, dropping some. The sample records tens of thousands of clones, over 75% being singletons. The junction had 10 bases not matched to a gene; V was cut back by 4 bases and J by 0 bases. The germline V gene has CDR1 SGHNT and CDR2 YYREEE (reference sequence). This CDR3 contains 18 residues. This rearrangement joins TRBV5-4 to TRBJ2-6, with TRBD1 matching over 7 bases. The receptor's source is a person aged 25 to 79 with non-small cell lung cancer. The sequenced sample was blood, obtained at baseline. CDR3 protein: CASSASGQPNSGANVLTF. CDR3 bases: TGTGCCAGCAGCGCTTCGGGACAGCCCAACTCTGGGGCCAACGTCCTGACTTTC.